This TCR beta chain was sequenced in a study of cytomegalovirus exposure and HLA in healthy donors. Use of 60 Vbeta and 13 Jbeta primers characterized the PCR. Generated by immunoSEQ multiplex PCR, the TCRdb table keeps only in-frame clones and is missing some. Altogether about 100,000 clones are present, roughly 72% being singletons, with the ten largest covering 7% to 8%. Whole-study results and caveats: Beyond CMV serostatus, there was no information to go on about immune exposure.

As for this clone: Its antigen is unidentified.

V dropped 3 bases and J dropped 3; count of bases not matched to a gene: 3. The germline V gene has CDR1 KGHSH and CDR2 LQKENI. The CDR3 runs 14 residues. The sequence was collected from a man aged 25-45 years in good health and CMV-seronegative. The chain couples TRBV18 to TRBJ2-7; TRBD1 aligns across 9 bases. Sequenced sample: PBMCs. The CDR3 region has the DNA TGTGCCAGCTCACCCTGGGGACAGGGCTACGAGCAGTACTTC. Translated: CASSPWGQGYEQYF.